This TCR beta chain was captured by sequencing in a study of blood T cell repertoires in COVID-19. Germline CDR1 reads MDHEN; CDR2 reads SYDVKM. The J segment lost 2 bases and the V segment lost 6 bases, leaving 7 bases of the junction unmatched. This CDR3 is 15 amino acids long. Only in-frame clones appear in the TCRdb table, and some are missing; sequencing was by immunoSEQ multiplex PCR. This table holds over 60,000 clones, 75% to 90% found once. The sequencing sample was made of peripheral blood. The J gene is TRBJ2-7, the V gene TRBV28; 10 nucleotides agree with TRBD2. The clonotype was recovered from a human donor in a cohort sampled during active COVID-19. CDR3 bases: TGTGCCAGCAGCACCCCGGGGACTAGCGCCTACGAGCAGTACTTC. Its protein is CASSTPGTSAYEQYF.